One and the same sample provided the 27 T cell receptor beta chains below, sequenced in a study of shared clonotypes between healthy human individuals. The repertoire was sequenced with immunoSEQ multiplex PCR; TCRdb's copy has only in-frame clones and lacks some. The sample holds about 2.4 million clones; over 85% are singletons and the top ten take over 0.12%. Sequences were obtained from naive CD4+ T cells sorted from blood. Subset here: CD45RA+ positively selected. The receptors derive from a man between 18 and 35 years old in good health.

The chain employs TRBV30 and TRBJ2-3, with 8 bases matching TRBD2. The trim removed 2 bases at V and 7 bases at J, leaving 8 bases unmatched. The CDR3 has 14 amino acids. In germline, CDR1 is GTSNPN, CDR2 SVGIG (reference sequence). The CDR3 region has the DNA TGTGCCTGGAGTTCCCGCGGGAGGTCGAATACGCAGTATTTT. Encoded protein: CAWSSRGRSNTQYF.

About this clone: Different DNA sequences within this sample yield the same CDR3. This chain connects TRBV2 to TRBJ2-7, with 9 bases that match TRBD1. CDR3 length: 13 residues. With V trimmed by 4 bases and J by 4 bases, 2 bases remained unmatched. The germline V gene encodes CDR1 SNHLY and CDR2 FYNNEI. The CDR3 nucleotides are TGTGCCAGCAGTGTAGGACAGGGGTACGAGCAGTACTTC. Its protein is CASSVGQGYEQYF.

Note on this clone: This sample also contains other DNA sequences that code for the same CDR3. The J gene is TRBJ2-3, the V gene TRBV10-3, with TRBD2 matching 9 bases. CDR1 is ENHRY, CDR2 SYGVKD, per germline. The CDR3 contains 14 residues. Trimming at V came to 5 bases and at J to 0 bases, leaving 0 bases not matched to a gene. The CDR3 bases are TGTGCCATCAGTAGCGGGGGGAGCACAGATACGCAGTATTTT. Translating it yields CAISSGGSTDTQYF.

This chain connects TRBV7-9 to TRBJ1-4; 11 nucleotides agree with TRBD1. This CDR3 spans 17 amino acids. Germline CDR1 and CDR2: SEHNR and FQNEAQ (reference sequence). The J segment lost 4 bases and the V segment lost 7 bases, leaving 11 bases of the junction unmatched. CDR3 sequence reads: CASNPSDRGLGNEKLFF. The CDR3 DNA reads as TGTGCCAGCAACCCCTCGGACAGGGGGCTGGGTAATGAAAAACTGTTTTTT.

This chain uses TRBV11-2 with TRBJ1-5; tentative D call: TRBD1 (6 bases). Trimming removed 5 bases at V and 2 bases at J, with 10 bases between. In germline, CDR1 is SGHAT, CDR2 FQNNGV. The CDR3 runs 14 residues. The CDR3 region has the DNA TGTGCCAGCAGCCGAGGGGGGGGCAATCAGCCCCAGCATTTT. It is translated as CASSRGGGNQPQHF.

J is TRBJ2-6 and V is TRBV7-2, with D possibly matching TRBD1 (5 bases). Germline V gene lookup returns CDR1 SGHTA and CDR2 FQGNSA. The CDR3 totals 19 residues. The ends were cut back, 2 bases at V and 4 bases at J, with 21 bases in the middle. The CDR3 DNA follows: TGTGCCAGCAGCTTAAACCCGTTACAGGTTCTACGCGGGGCCAACGTCCTGACTTTC. Amino acids: CASSLNPLQVLRGANVLTF.

The genes are TRBV9 and TRBJ1-1; 10 nucleotides match TRBD1. The CDR3 is 15 residues long. V shed 3 bases, J shed 3 bases, and the junction held 5 bases outside the gene matches. Germline V gene data show CDR1 as SGDLS and CDR2 as YYNGEE. This chain's CDR3 is CASSAEGQGYTEAFF. The CDR3, as DNA: TGTGCCAGCAGCGCGGAGGGACAGGGGTACACTGAAGCTTTCTTT.

Concerning this clone itself: The sample has other DNA sequences that encode this CDR3 too. In nucleotides, the CDR3 is TGCAGCGTCAGACAGGGCGGGACCGGGGAGCTGTTTTTT. This encodes CSVRQGGTGELFF. The V gene is TRBV29-1, the J gene TRBJ2-2, with 7 bases identical to TRBD1. After removal of 6 bases from V and 5 bases from J, the junction contained 6 bases not matched to a gene. Germline values: CDR1 SQVTM, CDR2 ANQGSEA. This CDR3 is 13 amino acids long.

V usage is TRBV19 and J usage is TRBJ1-3; D not resolved. Per the germline V gene, CDR1 is LNHDA and CDR2 is SQIVND (reference sequence). This CDR3 has 15 residues. V was shortened by 7 bases and J by 2 bases, with 15 bases between the two germline ends. As DNA, the CDR3 is TGTGCCAGTAAGCCAGGCTCGCTTGCTGGAAACACCATATATTTT. Protein sequence: CASKPGSLAGNTIYF.

V usage is TRBV2 and J usage is TRBJ2-7, with a possible D match to TRBD2 (5 bases). Germline lookup yields CDR1 SNHLY and CDR2 FYNNEI. V lost 10 bases, J lost 7 bases, and 23 bases lay in between. The length of the CDR3 is 14 residues. CDR3 nucleotides: TGTGCCATCTTAAGACCCCGGGGTGGAAGGGAGCAGTACTTC. Translated, it gives CAILRPRGGREQYF.

In regard to this clone: Other DNA sequences from this sample encode an identical CDR3 as well. The chain is built from TRBV27 and TRBJ2-7; the D is unclear. The V end was cut by 5 bases, the J end by 1 base, with 12 bases between. This CDR3 region has 14 residues. Germline lookup yields CDR1 MNHEY and CDR2 SMNVEV (reference sequence). The CDR3 nucleotides are TGTGCCAGCAGTCCTACCTTTTCGTCCTACGAGCAGTACTTC. This translates into CASSPTFSSYEQYF.

The chain employs TRBV15 and TRBJ2-2, with D unresolved. Trimming removed 8 bases at V and 2 bases at J, with 9 bases between. The length of the CDR3 is 13 residues. Germline values: CDR1 LNHNV, CDR2 YYDKDF (reference sequence). The CDR3 spells CATSDFNTGELFF. The CDR3 DNA follows: TGTGCCACCTCTGACTTTAACACCGGGGAGCTGTTTTTT.

This clone was seen more than once but under ten times. J is TRBJ1-1 and V is TRBV28; D remains unclear. Trimming pared 7 bases from V and 7 bases from J, leaving 13 bases between. Looked up from germline, CDR1 is MDHEN and CDR2 is SYDVKM. This CDR3 comprises 12 residues. The CDR3 spells CASTITRGEAFF. Written as DNA, the CDR3 is TGTGCCAGCACCATCACACGGGGTGAAGCTTTCTTT.

Only one count was recorded for this clone. The sample holds other DNA sequences that translate to the same CDR3. The CDR3: CASSLAGRSYNEQFF. For the CDR3, the DNA is TGCGCCAGCAGCTTGGCCGGTCGCTCCTACAATGAGCAGTTCTTC. The genes are TRBV5-1 and TRBJ2-1; unclear D gene. Germline V gene sequence: CDR1 SGHRS, CDR2 YFSETQ. The V end lost 0 bases, the J end lost 0 bases, and 7 bases lay between the germline ends. This CDR3 region has 15 residues. The full variable domain, completed using reference TRBV5-1 and TRBJ2-1, is KAGVTQTPRYLIKTRGQQVTLSCSPISGHRSVSWYQQTPGQGLQFLFEYFSETQRNKGNFPGRFSGRQFSNSRSEMNVSTLELGDSALYLCASSLAGRSYNEQFFGPGTRLTVL.

The gene calls are TRBV6-1 and TRBJ2-7, with D hard to call. This CDR3 has 14 amino acids. The germline V gene has CDR1 MNHNS and CDR2 SASEGT. The germline V and J ends were trimmed by 3 bases and 1 base, with 10 bases remaining between them. This CDR3 reads CASSDWVRSYEQYF. CDR3 DNA: TGTGCCAGCAGTGACTGGGTCCGATCCTACGAGCAGTACTTC.

A single count supports this clone. This chain connects TRBV27 to TRBJ2-7, with TRBD2 as a possible D gene (5 bases). CDR1 and CDR2 (germline): MNHEY, SMNVEV (reference sequence). Trimming took 5 bases from V and 7 from J, leaving 15 bases between them. The CDR3 totals 13 residues. The CDR3: CASSPRPSWEQYF. The CDR3 DNA sequence: TGTGCCAGCAGTCCTCGGCCTAGCTGGGAGCAGTACTTC.

The V and J genes are TRBV7-8 and TRBJ2-5, with TRBD1 matching over 7 bases. From germline, CDR1 is SGHVS and CDR2 FQNEAQ. There are 15 residues in the CDR3. Losses at the gene ends were 1 base for V and 2 bases for J; bases not matched to a gene: 4. CDR3 DNA: TGTGCCAGCAGCTTAGATGGACAGGCACAAGAGACCCAGTACTTC. Protein product: CASSLDGQAQETQYF.

V usage is TRBV6-6 and J usage is TRBJ2-5; D gene ambiguous. Trimming stripped 5 bases from V and 4 bases from J, with 11 bases between. This CDR3 has 13 amino acids. Germline CDR1 reads MNHNY; CDR2 reads SVGAGI (reference sequence). The CDR3, as DNA: TGTGCCAGCAGTCAGGCAGCGACAGAGACCCAGTACTTC. This encodes CASSQAATETQYF.

This clone came up a few times. The chain carries TRBV9 and TRBJ1-1; 7 bases match TRBD1. The CDR3 totals 14 residues. Germline V gene sequence: CDR1 SGDLS, CDR2 YYNGEE. V gave up 5 bases and J gave up 1 base; unmatched junction bases: 5. The CDR3 DNA sequence: TGTGCCAGCAGTAGAGGGGGCGGGAACACTGAAGCTTTCTTT. Its protein is CASSRGGGNTEAFF.

The rearrangement links TRBV5-4 to TRBJ2-5; D is perhaps TRBD1 (5 bases). The CDR3 has 13 amino acids. Trimming removed 1 base from V and 5 bases from J, with 9 bases in between. Germline CDR1 reads SGHNT; CDR2 reads YYREEE (reference sequence). CDR3 amino acids: CASSLPGFETQYF. DNA for the CDR3: TGTGCCAGCAGCTTGCCAGGGTTTGAGACCCAGTACTTC.

V and J are TRBV6-5 and TRBJ2-3; D is uncertain. The CDR3 extends over 15 amino acids. V dropped 0 bases and J dropped 5 bases, with 12 bases sitting between them. Germline V gives CDR1 MNHEY, CDR2 SVGAGI. The CDR3 here is CASSYSNSRIDTQYF. For the CDR3, the DNA is TGTGCCAGCAGTTACTCGAATTCCAGAATAGATACGCAGTATTTT.

The chain joins TRBV6-5 to TRBJ1-2; 9 positions match TRBD1. V was pared by 2 bases and J by 8 bases, with 9 bases of the junction left unmatched. This CDR3 has 15 residues. The V gene's germline CDR1 is MNHEY and CDR2 SVGAGI. Here the CDR3 reads CASSYPPTGGVGYTF. As DNA, the CDR3 is TGTGCCAGCAGTTACCCCCCCACAGGGGGCGTGGGCTACACCTTC.

This chain joins TRBV6-1 and TRBJ1-3; TRBD1 might be the D (5 bases). Per the germline V gene, CDR1 is MNHNS and CDR2 is SASEGT. V dropped 7 bases and J dropped 0 bases, with 10 bases sitting between them. The CDR3 loop spans 14 amino acids. CDR3 protein: CASIPGSSGNTIYF. The CDR3 DNA follows: TGTGCCAGCATCCCAGGGAGCTCTGGAAACACCATATATTTT.

The rearrangement uses TRBV5-4 and TRBJ2-2, with 7 positions matching TRBD2. The CDR3 is 16 amino acids. Germline CDR1 and CDR2: SGHNT and YYREEE (reference sequence). The V and J ends lost 0 bases and 3 bases, in that order; junction bases with no gene match: 5. DNA of the CDR3: TGTGCCAGCAGCTTGGGGGGAGGGTTGGACACCGGGGAGCTGTTTTTT. Translating gives CASSLGGGLDTGELFF.

The chain uses TRBV11-2 and TRBJ1-3; D perhaps matches TRBD1 (6 bases). Per the germline V gene, CDR1 is SGHAT and CDR2 is FQNNGV. V was shortened by 8 bases and J by 3 bases, with 14 bases between the two germline ends. This CDR3 region has 14 residues. Written as DNA, the CDR3 is TGTGCCAGCGGGAAGACAGGAAATGGAAACACCATATATTTT. Protein: CASGKTGNGNTIYF.

This chain joins TRBV18 and TRBJ2-2; 7 bases align to TRBD1. The germline V gene encodes CDR1 KGHSH and CDR2 LQKENI. Trimming at V came to 3 bases and at J to 7 bases, leaving 5 bases not matched to a gene. The length of the CDR3 is 14 residues. This CDR3 reads CASSPRGTDGELFF. In nucleotides, the CDR3 is TGTGCCAGCTCACCGAGAGGGACAGACGGGGAGCTGTTTTTT.

The chain recombines TRBV6-1 with TRBJ2-7; D gene uncertain. The CDR3 covers 13 residues. From germline, CDR1 is MNHNS and CDR2 SASEGT. Deletions cut 6 bases from V and 3 bases from J, with 12 bases between. For the CDR3, the DNA is TGTGCCAGCAGCGGCGGACGGGTCTACGAGCAGTACTTC. Protein sequence: CASSGGRVYEQYF.